What follows are 26 T cell receptor beta chains derived from one specimen sequenced in a study of molecular identifiers for immune sequencing clone quantification. MiXCR, run by TCRdb on the PCR reads, gives a single entry per CDR3 protein. The sample records hundreds of thousands of distinct CDR3 sequences, around 25% being singletons. The material sequenced was naive CD8+ T cells from blood, with Jurkat cell RNA spiked in. The subset here: FACS-sorted CD8+CD4-CCR7+CD45RA+ naive T cells. The source is a human donor in good health. Some libraries in this study had Jurkat cell RNA spiked in.

This clonotype was seen many times. The J gene is TRBJ1-6, the V gene TRBV19, with a tentative D call TRBD1 (5 bases). The V end lost 9 bases, the J end lost 4 bases, and 10 bases lay between the germline ends. Germline V gives CDR1 LNHDA, CDR2 SQIVND (reference sequence). CDR3 size: 13 residues. DNA of the CDR3: TGTGCCAGCTCCGGGGGGTATAATTCACCCCTCCACTTT. This gives the protein CASSGGYNSPLHF.

Written as DNA, the CDR3 is TGTGCCACTACTAGCGGGAACTCCTACAATGAGCAGTTCTTC. It yields the protein CATTSGNSYNEQFF. V usage is TRBV19 and J usage is TRBJ2-1; TRBD2 agrees at 10 bases. V was clipped by 10 bases and J by 0 bases; unmatched bases: 3. The V gene's germline CDR1 is LNHDA and CDR2 SQIVND (reference sequence). The CDR3 contains 14 residues.

This clonotype was seen many times. The rearrangement links TRBV5-1 to TRBJ2-7; the D gene is possibly TRBD2 (5 bases). The CDR3 loop spans 18 amino acids. Germline-derived CDR1 and CDR2 are SGHRS and YFSETQ. V was pared by 4 bases and J by 2 bases, with 25 bases between. The CDR3 sequence is CASSHSAGDTTTPYEQYF. The CDR3 bases are TGCGCCAGCAGCCACTCCGCGGGTGACACTACAACCCCCTACGAGCAGTACTTC.

This clonotype was seen a handful of times. V usage is TRBV5-5 and J usage is TRBJ2-7; D gene uncertain. The germline gives CDR1 SGHKS, CDR2 YYEKEE (reference sequence). This CDR3 region has 13 residues. The V end was cut by 6 bases, the J end by 2 bases, with 12 bases between. CDR3 loop: CASKSTPPYEQYF. CDR3 in DNA: TGTGCCAGCAAATCCACACCACCCTACGAGCAGTACTTC.

The chain combines TRBV5-1 with TRBJ1-6; D gene unclear. V was trimmed by 8 bases and J by 8 bases, leaving 5 bases between them. The CDR3 contains 10 residues. Germline-derived CDR1 and CDR2 are SGHRS and YFSETQ. This chain's CDR3 is CARSYSPLHF. In DNA, the CDR3 is TGCGCCAGATCTTATTCACCCCTCCACTTT.

In this sample, this clonotype turned up many times. V is TRBV27 and J is TRBJ2-7, with 10 bases fitting TRBD2. Germline V gene data show CDR1 as MNHEY and CDR2 as SMNVEV (reference sequence). J lost 6 bases, V lost 0 bases, and 5 bases had no gene match. The CDR3 is 15 residues long. The DNA of the CDR3 is TGTGCCAGCAGTTTATCGGCTAGCGGGAGTACCGAGCAGTACTTC. Translating gives CASSLSASGSTEQYF.

This clonotype appeared once. It is likely a read error, because the conserved phenylalanine at the end of the CDR3 is missing. The V and J genes are TRBV12-3 or TRBV12-4 and TRBJ1-6, with a possible D match to TRBD1 (5 bases). The CDR3 has 13 amino acids. Trimming cost V 6 bases and J 8 bases, with 11 bases left between them. This CDR3 reads CASSTQGDSPLHL. The CDR3, as DNA: TGTGCCAGCAGCACCCAGGGTGATTCACCCCTCCACCTT.

The chain has TRBV28 and TRBJ1-2; 9 bases line up with TRBD1. Germline V gene sequence: CDR1 MDHEN, CDR2 SYDVKM. V lost 5 bases to trimming and J lost 3 bases; unmatched junction nucleotides: 7. The CDR3 extends over 15 amino acids. The CDR3 region has the DNA TGTGCCAGCAGTCCCGCGACAGGGGGACACTATGGCTACACCTTC. Its translation is CASSPATGGHYGYTF.

This clonotype was found a few times. The chain has TRBV12-3 or TRBV12-4 and TRBJ2-5; 14 bases fit TRBD2. V shed 5 bases and J 4 bases; nucleotides not matched to a gene: 6. The length of the CDR3 is 16 residues. This CDR3 is CASSPTSGGAGETQYF. CDR3 DNA: TGTGCCAGCAGTCCGACTAGCGGGGGGGCTGGAGAGACCCAGTACTTC.

CDR3 nucleotide sequence: TGTGCCAGCAGTCCATCAGGGGGTGCCGGAAACACCATATATTTT. This codes for CASSPSGGAGNTIYF. The chain carries TRBV12-3 or TRBV12-4 and TRBJ1-3; TRBD1 matches at 7 bases. The V gene end was trimmed by 5 bases and the J gene end by 4 bases; junction bases not matched to a gene: 8. The CDR3 loop spans 15 amino acids.

Concerning this clonotype itself: An end of the junction does not agree with germline; a read error may underlie this. The rearrangement links TRBV5-5 to TRBJ2-5; perhaps TRBD2 as D (6 bases). CDR1 is SGHKS, CDR2 YYEKEE, per germline (reference sequence). This CDR3 has 15 residues. The CDR3 region has the DNA TGTGCCAGCATCTTGGAGGGCCCCTCGGCGGAGACCCAGTACTTC. This translates into CASILEGPSAETQYF.

This clonotype was detected a few times. The V gene is TRBV6-1, the J gene TRBJ2-7; 7 positions match TRBD2. V lost 3 bases, J lost 7 bases, and 6 bases stayed unmatched. Germline V gives CDR1 MNHNS, CDR2 SASEGT. This CDR3 is built from 13 residues. This chain's CDR3 is CASSEGGSGEQYF. CDR3 DNA: TGTGCCAGCAGTGAGGGGGGGTCGGGTGAGCAGTACTTC.

The genes are TRBV9 and TRBJ2-3; either TRBD1 or TRBD2 may fit D (5 bases each). Germline V gene data show CDR1 as SGDLS and CDR2 as YYNGEE. V lost 0 bases, J lost 6 bases, and 14 bases lay in between. CDR3 length: 15 amino acids. The CDR3 DNA reads TGTGCCAGCAGCGTAGGTAGGGGAGTTTCGGATACGCAGTATTTT. It codes for CASSVGRGVSDTQYF.

This chain connects TRBV30 to TRBJ2-7; the D gene is possibly TRBD1 (5 bases). V lost 4 bases and J 0 bases, leaving 16 bases between the germline ends. CDR1 is GTSNPN, CDR2 SVGIG, per germline (reference sequence). The CDR3 has 15 residues. CDR3: CAWTLTEPGSYEQYF. CDR3 bases: TGTGCCTGGACATTGACAGAGCCTGGCTCCTACGAGCAGTACTTC.

This clonotype came up many times. The chain carries TRBV7-2 and TRBJ2-7, with 8 bases lining up with TRBD1. The length of the CDR3 is 16 residues. Trimming cost V 5 bases and J 6 bases; bases outside gene matches: 15. In germline, CDR1 is SGHTA, CDR2 FQGNSA. Here the CDR3 DNA reads TGTGCCAGCAGCCCGAGCTCGGACAGGGAAGCATCCGAGCAGTACTTC. This translates into CASSPSSDREASEQYF.

This clonotype was seen more than once but under ten times. The rearrangement joins TRBV19 to TRBJ2-1; a weak D match, TRBD1 (6 bases). The CDR3 runs to 14 residues. The germline CDR1 and CDR2 sequences are LNHDA and SQIVND (reference sequence). V was pared by 3 bases and J by 4 bases, with 10 bases between. For the CDR3, the DNA is TGTGCCAGTAGTATGCCAGGGGTATACAATGAGCAGTTCTTC. Protein sequence: CASSMPGVYNEQFF.

The chain has TRBV7-6 and TRBJ2-5; no reliable D call. This CDR3 has 12 amino acids. Trimming removed 5 bases at V and 7 bases at J, with 11 bases between. Per the germline V gene, CDR1 is SGHVS and CDR2 is FNYEAQ. CDR3 DNA sequence: TGTGCCAGCAGCGGGGTCGAAGGGACCCAGTACTTC. Translation: CASSGVEGTQYF.

The rearrangement uses TRBV28 and TRBJ1-1; tentative D call: TRBD1 (5 bases). The germline V gene has CDR1 MDHEN and CDR2 SYDVKM. V lost 7 bases and J 1 base, leaving 13 bases between the germline ends. This CDR3 has 14 amino acids. CDR3 bases: TGTGCCAGCACCCTGACAGCAACGAACACTGAAGCTTTCTTT. As protein: CASTLTATNTEAFF.

As for this clonotype: A much larger clone lies one base from this, so it may be a read error. The gene calls are TRBV19 and TRBJ1-5, with D maybe TRBD1 (5 bases). Germline V gives CDR1 LNHDA, CDR2 SQIVND (reference sequence). V lost 3 bases, J lost 6 bases, and 15 bases lay in between. The CDR3 spans 15 residues. CDR3 DNA: TGTGCCAGTAGTATGGGTAGGGGATGGACTCAGCCCCAGCATTTT. Protein product: CASSMGRGWTQPQHF.

In this sample, this clonotype turned up many times. The CDR3 DNA reads TGCGCCAGCAGCCAGAGACAGGGCCCTTACGAGCAGTACTTC. Its protein is CASSQRQGPYEQYF. This rearrangement joins TRBV4-1 to TRBJ2-7; 7 nucleotides agree with TRBD1. The length of the CDR3 is 14 residues. In germline, CDR1 is MGHRA, CDR2 YSYEKL. J gave up 4 bases and V 3 bases, and 6 bases lay outside the gene matches.

Ten or more counts support this clonotype. The rearrangement uses TRBV12-5 and TRBJ2-3; D may match TRBD1 or TRBD2 (6 bases each). Trimming stripped 5 bases from V and 0 bases from J, with 18 bases between. Looked up from germline, CDR1 is LGHNT and CDR2 is FRNRAP. The CDR3 totals 17 residues. The CDR3: CASGPPEGGSSTDTQYF. As DNA, the CDR3 is TGTGCTAGTGGTCCCCCGGAAGGGGGGTCGAGCACAGATACGCAGTATTTT.

In the case of this clonotype: The junction differs from germline at one of its ends, possibly a read error. The rearrangement joins TRBV5-1 to TRBJ2-2; TRBD1 or TRBD2 may be the D gene (5 bases each). Germline V gene lookup returns CDR1 SGHRS and CDR2 YFSETQ. The CDR3 sequence is 16 residues long. The CDR3 DNA reads TGCGCCAGCAGCTTGGAGGGACCAGTCACCACCGGGGAGCTGCTTTTT. Translation: CASSLEGPVTTGELLF. The full variable domain, in which reference TRBV5-1 and TRBJ2-2 provide the parts outside the CDR3, is KAGVTQTPRYLIKTRGQQVTLSCSPISGHRSVSWYQQTPGQGLQFLFEYFSETQRNKGNFPGRFSGRQFSNSRSEMNVSTLELGDSALYLCASSLEGPVTTGELLFGEGSRLTVL.

This clonotype was seen more than once but under ten times. The V gene is TRBV9, the J gene TRBJ1-5; D not resolved. The CDR3 has 14 residues. Trimming pared 2 bases from V and 1 base from J, leaving 7 bases between. Germline CDR1 is SGDLS and CDR2 is YYNGEE. The CDR3 DNA sequence: TGTGCCAGCAGCGTTTGGCAGAGCAATCAGCCCCAGCATTTT. This gives the protein CASSVWQSNQPQHF.

This clonotype was recorded a few times. The chain couples TRBV5-6 to TRBJ1-2; D gene unclear. V was shortened by 4 bases and J by 7 bases, with 11 bases between the two germline ends. Germline values: CDR1 SGHDT, CDR2 YYEEEE. The CDR3 runs 12 residues. The CDR3 spells CASSMNVVGYTF. The CDR3 DNA is TGTGCCAGCAGCATGAATGTAGTTGGCTACACCTTC.

This clonotype has just a few counts. The chain recombines TRBV6-5 with TRBJ2-3; tentative D call: TRBD2 (5 bases). Germline lookup yields CDR1 MNHEY and CDR2 SVGAGI. Trimming cost V 6 bases and J 0 bases, with 19 bases left between them. This CDR3 has 17 amino acids. The CDR3 DNA reads TGTGCCAGCAGGAACCCGTCCGGGGTGGGGAGCACAGATACGCAGTATTTT. Translation gives CASRNPSGVGSTDTQYF.

This chain joins TRBV19 and TRBJ1-5; TRBD1 might be the D (6 bases). This CDR3 is built from 14 residues. From germline, CDR1 is LNHDA and CDR2 SQIVND (reference sequence). The V gene lost 1 base and the J gene lost 10 bases, with 14 bases spanning the gap. DNA for the CDR3: TGTGCCAGTAGTATAGGAACAGGGATAGGTCCCCAGCATTTT. Its protein product is CASSIGTGIGPQHF.